This T cell receptor (beta chain) stems from a study of cytomegalovirus exposure and HLA in healthy donors. Use of 60 Vbeta and 13 Jbeta primers characterized the PCR. The repertoire was sequenced with immunoSEQ multiplex PCR; TCRdb's copy has only in-frame clones and lacks some. This table holds about 180,000 clones, almost 85% found once. The CDR3 covers 18 residues. With V trimmed by 6 bases and J by 0 bases, 12 bases remained unmatched. Germline V lookup: CDR1 SGHVS, CDR2 FQNEAQ. Study-wide findings and caveats: TCR beta sequences reportedly predicted most subjects' HLA-A and HLA-B alleles accurately. Being indistinguishable, some V segments were excluded, TRBV6-2 and TRBV6-3 among them.

As for this clone: Its specificity is unknown.

The TCR was taken from a girl aged 10 to 17 in good health and CMV-seropositive. Sequencing was done on a sample of PBMCs. The chain recombines TRBV7-8 with TRBJ1-3; 9 bases line up with TRBD1. Written as DNA, the CDR3 is TGTGCCAGCAGGGGGGGGACAGGGATGGGGAGCTCTGGAAACACCATATATTTT. Amino acid sequence: CASRGGTGMGSSGNTIYF. The variable domain in full, with the rest retrieved from reference TRBV7-8 and TRBJ1-3, is GAGVSQSPRYKVAKRGQDVALRCDPISGHVSLFWYQQALGQGPEFLTYFQNEAQLDKSGLPSDRFFAERPEGSVSTLKIQRTQQEDSAVYLCASRGGTGMGSSGNTIYFGEGSWLTVV.